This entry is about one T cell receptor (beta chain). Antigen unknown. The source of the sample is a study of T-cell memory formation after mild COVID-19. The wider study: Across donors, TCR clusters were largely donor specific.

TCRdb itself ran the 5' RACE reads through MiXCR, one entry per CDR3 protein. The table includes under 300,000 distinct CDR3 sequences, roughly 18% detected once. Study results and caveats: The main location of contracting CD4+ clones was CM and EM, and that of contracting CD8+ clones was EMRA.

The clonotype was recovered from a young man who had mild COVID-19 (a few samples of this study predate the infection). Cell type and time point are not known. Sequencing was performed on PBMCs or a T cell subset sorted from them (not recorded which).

The CDR3 region has the DNA TGTGCCAGCAGTTCTCCACAGTCTAGCAATCAGCCCCAGCATTTT. This codes for CASSSPQSSNQPQHF. The V gene is TRBV12-3 or TRBV12-4, the J gene TRBJ1-5; D ambiguous. This CDR3 has 15 residues. V lost 4 bases to trimming and J lost 0 bases, with 10 bases between them.